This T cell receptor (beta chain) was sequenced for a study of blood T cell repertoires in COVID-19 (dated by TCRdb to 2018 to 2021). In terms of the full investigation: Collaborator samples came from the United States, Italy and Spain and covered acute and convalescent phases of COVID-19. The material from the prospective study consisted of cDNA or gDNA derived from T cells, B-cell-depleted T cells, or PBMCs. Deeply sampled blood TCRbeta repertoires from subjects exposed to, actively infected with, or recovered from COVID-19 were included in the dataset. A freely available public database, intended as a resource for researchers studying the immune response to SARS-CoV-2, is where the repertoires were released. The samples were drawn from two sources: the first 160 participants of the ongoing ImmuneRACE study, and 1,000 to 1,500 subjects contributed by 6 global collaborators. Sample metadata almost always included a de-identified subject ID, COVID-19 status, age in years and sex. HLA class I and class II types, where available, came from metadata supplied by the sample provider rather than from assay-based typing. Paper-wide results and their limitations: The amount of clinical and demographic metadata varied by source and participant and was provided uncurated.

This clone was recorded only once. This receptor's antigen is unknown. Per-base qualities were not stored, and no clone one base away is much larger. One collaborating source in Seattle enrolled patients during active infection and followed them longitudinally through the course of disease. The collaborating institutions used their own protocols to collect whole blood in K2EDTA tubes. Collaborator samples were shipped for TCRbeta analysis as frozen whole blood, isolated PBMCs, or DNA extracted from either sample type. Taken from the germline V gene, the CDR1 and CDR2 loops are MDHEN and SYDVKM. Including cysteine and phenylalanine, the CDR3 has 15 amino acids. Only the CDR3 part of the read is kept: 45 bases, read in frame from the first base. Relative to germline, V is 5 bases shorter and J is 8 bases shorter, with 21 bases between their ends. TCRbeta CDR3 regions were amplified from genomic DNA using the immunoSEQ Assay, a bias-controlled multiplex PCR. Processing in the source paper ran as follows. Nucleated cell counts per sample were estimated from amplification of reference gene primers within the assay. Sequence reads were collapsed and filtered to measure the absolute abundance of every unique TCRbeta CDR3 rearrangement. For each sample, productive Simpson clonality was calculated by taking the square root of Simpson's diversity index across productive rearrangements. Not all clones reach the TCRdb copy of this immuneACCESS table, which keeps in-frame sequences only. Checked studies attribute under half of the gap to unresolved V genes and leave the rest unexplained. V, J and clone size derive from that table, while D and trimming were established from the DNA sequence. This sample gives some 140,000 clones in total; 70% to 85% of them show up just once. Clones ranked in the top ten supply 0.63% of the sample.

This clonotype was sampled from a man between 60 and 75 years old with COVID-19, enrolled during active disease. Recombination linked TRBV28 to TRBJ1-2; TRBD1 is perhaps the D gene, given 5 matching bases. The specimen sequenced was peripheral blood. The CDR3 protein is CASSPPEPGVWGYTF. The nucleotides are TGTGCCAGCAGTCCTCCAGAGCCGGGGGTTTGGGGCTACACCTTC.